A single sample gave rise to the 14 T cell receptor beta chains below, sequenced in a study of molecular identifiers for immune sequencing clone quantification. Each CDR3 protein is one row after TCRdb ran MiXCR on the PCR reads. The sample consists of 88,000 or so distinct CDR3 sequences, 21% of them appearing once. Source material: naive CD8+ T cells from blood, with Jurkat cell RNA spiked in. Subset here: FACS-sorted CD8+CD4-CCR7+CD45RA+ naive T cells. Receptors were obtained from a human donor in good health. Some libraries in this study had Jurkat cell RNA spiked in.

In regard to this clonotype: Possible read error: a much larger clone is one base away. This chain connects TRBV29-1 to TRBJ2-2, with D tentatively TRBD2 (5 bases). Germline assignment: CDR1 SQVTM and CDR2 ANQGSEA. This CDR3 is 12 amino acids long. The CDR3 loop is CSVVGDTGELLF. The CDR3 DNA follows: TGCAGCGTTGTCGGTGACACCGGGGAGCTGCTTTTT.

This clonotype was recorded at least ten times. The genes are TRBV29-1 and TRBJ2-7; 8 positions match TRBD2. The V gene's germline CDR1 is SQVTM and CDR2 ANQGSEA. Trimming removed 4 bases from V and 4 bases from J; junction bases left unmatched: 9. The CDR3 contains 14 residues. The chain's CDR3 is CSVVPSGSSYEQYF. Here the CDR3 DNA reads TGCAGCGTTGTCCCCAGCGGGAGTTCGTACGAGCAGTACTTC.

The rearrangement uses TRBV12-5 and TRBJ2-2; D is uncertain. The V gene's germline CDR1 is LGHNT and CDR2 FRNRAP. V was clipped by 3 bases and J by 5 bases, with 16 bases between them. CDR3 length: 16 amino acids. The CDR3 DNA is TGTGCTAGTGGTTTCCAGTCAAGCAGAGGAACCGGGGAGCTGTTTTTT. Protein product: CASGFQSSRGTGELFF.

In this sample, this clonotype turned up a few times. CDR3 loop: CASSPSGTSATGELFF. The CDR3, as DNA: TGTGCCAGCAGCCCCTCCGGGACTAGCGCAACCGGGGAGCTGTTTTTT. This chain connects TRBV11-2 to TRBJ2-2; TRBD2 matches 10 bases. The CDR3 is 16 residues long. Trimming at V came to 5 bases and at J to 5 bases, leaving 8 bases not matched to a gene. Germline CDR1 and CDR2: SGHAT and FQNNGV.

Sample share makes this clonotype medium-sized (0.01 to 0.1%). The J gene is TRBJ2-7, the V gene TRBV4-3; 8 bases match TRBD2. Trimming removed 1 base from V and 5 bases from J; junction bases left unmatched: 13. CDR1 is LGHNA, CDR2 YSLEER, per germline. This CDR3 has 17 residues. CDR3 in amino acids: CASSQGTVRGGADEQYF. Written as DNA, the CDR3 is TGCGCCAGCAGCCAAGGGACGGTCCGGGGGGGCGCGGACGAGCAGTACTTC.

In this sample, this clonotype turned up a few times. This chain joins TRBV9 and TRBJ1-3; the D is unclear. CDR3 length: 15 amino acids. Trimming stripped 0 bases from V and 4 bases from J, with 11 bases between. Looked up from germline, CDR1 is SGDLS and CDR2 is YYNGEE. This CDR3 reads CASSVEVGWGNTIYF. DNA of the CDR3: TGTGCCAGCAGCGTAGAGGTTGGATGGGGAAACACCATATATTTT.

This clonotype was found many times. The rearrangement uses TRBV30 and TRBJ1-1; possibly TRBD1 for D (5 bases). The CDR3 loop spans 14 amino acids. The germline V and J ends were trimmed by 4 bases and 0 bases, with 12 bases remaining between them. Germline V CDR1 and CDR2: GTSNPN, SVGIG (reference sequence). CDR3 nucleotide sequence: TGTGCCTGGAATGCAGGGAGAATGAACACTGAAGCTTTCTTT. This sequence encodes CAWNAGRMNTEAFF.

This clonotype was observed a few times. This rearrangement joins TRBV12-5 to TRBJ1-1; D may be TRBD1 (5 bases). Germline V gene sequence: CDR1 LGHNT, CDR2 FRNRAP. Trimming took 0 bases from V and 8 from J, leaving 10 bases between them. The CDR3 has 13 amino acids. CDR3 protein: CASGLVPGGEAFF. DNA for the CDR3: TGTGCTAGTGGTTTGGTACCGGGGGGAGAAGCTTTCTTT.

At least ten counts were recorded for this clonotype. The V call is TRBV6-2 or TRBV6-3, the J call TRBJ2-7, with TRBD2 identical over 8 bases. Trimming at V came to 5 bases and at J to 6 bases, leaving 15 bases not matched to a gene. The length of the CDR3 is 16 residues. Germline V gene lookup returns CDR1 MNHEY and CDR2 SVGEGT. CDR3 in DNA: TGTGCCAGCAGTCCCCAACCGCGGGAGAGCGGGGGCGAGCAGTACTTC. Translating it yields CASSPQPRESGGEQYF.

This clonotype came up many times. The chain links TRBV11-2 to TRBJ2-1; 10 bases line up with TRBD1. This CDR3 is 15 amino acids long. V lost 5 bases and J lost 2; bases outside the gene matches: 3. Germline CDR1 is SGHAT and CDR2 is FQNNGV. The CDR3 spells CASSLGTGAYNEQFF. Written as DNA, the CDR3 is TGTGCCAGCAGCCTCGGGACAGGGGCCTACAATGAGCAGTTCTTC. The whole variable domain, filled in from reference TRBV11-2 and TRBJ2-1, reads EAGVAQSPRYKIIEKRQSVAFWCNPISGHATLYWYQQILGQGPKLLIQFQNNGVVDDSQLPKDRFSAERLKGVDSTLKIQPAKLEDSAVYLCASSLGTGAYNEQFFGPGTRLTVL.

This clonotype appeared many times. This chain uses TRBV5-6 with TRBJ1-2, with D unclear. CDR3 length: 14 amino acids. Germline V gene sequence: CDR1 SGHDT, CDR2 YYEEEE. Trimming removed 2 bases at V and 2 bases at J, with 10 bases between. CDR3 nucleotides: TGTGCCAGCAGCTTAAGCATGCAGAACTATGGCTACACCTTC. Amino acids: CASSLSMQNYGYTF.

At least ten counts were recorded for this clonotype. The chain is built from TRBV6-2 or TRBV6-3 and TRBJ1-1; D remains unclear. The CDR3 covers 14 residues. V was trimmed by 2 bases and J by 4 bases, leaving 11 bases between them. Germline V gives CDR1 MNHEY, CDR2 SVGEGT. In DNA, the CDR3 is TGTGCCAGCAGTTACAGTCGGGTTGGCACTGAAGCTTTCTTT. The encoded protein is CASSYSRVGTEAFF.

J is TRBJ1-5 and V is TRBV10-3, with D possibly matching TRBD1 (5 bases). V was trimmed by 0 bases and J by 0 bases, leaving 21 bases between them. This CDR3 is built from 20 residues. CDR1 is ENHRY, CDR2 SYGVKD, per germline. The DNA for the CDR3 is TGTGCCATCAGTGAGTCGAGAAGGTGGTTGGACAAAGATAGCAATCAGCCCCAGCATTTT. Translating it yields CAISESRRWLDKDSNQPQHF.

The chain combines TRBV6-5 with TRBJ1-3; D not certain. This CDR3 is 14 amino acids long. Germline-derived CDR1 and CDR2 are MNHEY and SVGAGI. V shed 5 bases and J shed 11 bases, with 19 bases lying between them. This CDR3 is CASSPHNTRAPIYF. In nucleotides, the CDR3 is TGTGCCAGCAGTCCCCATAATACCCGGGCACCCATATATTTT.